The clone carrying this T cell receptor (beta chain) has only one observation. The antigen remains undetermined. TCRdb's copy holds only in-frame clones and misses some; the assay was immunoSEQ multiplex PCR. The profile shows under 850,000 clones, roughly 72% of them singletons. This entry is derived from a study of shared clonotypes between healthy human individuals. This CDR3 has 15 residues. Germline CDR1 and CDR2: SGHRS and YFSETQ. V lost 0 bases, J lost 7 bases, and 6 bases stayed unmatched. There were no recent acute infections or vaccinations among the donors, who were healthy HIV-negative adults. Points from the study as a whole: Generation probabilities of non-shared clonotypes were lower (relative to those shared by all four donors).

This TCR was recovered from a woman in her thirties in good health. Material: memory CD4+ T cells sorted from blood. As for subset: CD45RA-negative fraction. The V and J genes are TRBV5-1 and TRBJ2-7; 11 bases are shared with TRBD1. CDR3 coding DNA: TGCGCCAGCAGCTTGGCGGGACAGGGGGGCTCGGAGCAGTACTTC. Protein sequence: CASSLAGQGGSEQYF.